This record covers a single T cell receptor (beta chain). CDR3 length: 15 amino acids. The V and J ends lost 2 bases and 1 base respectively, with 10 bases between them. Germline CDR1 SGDLS, CDR2 YYNGEE. PCR involved 60 Vbeta and 13 Jbeta primers. Only in-frame clones appear in the TCRdb table, and some are missing; sequencing was by immunoSEQ multiplex PCR. Of 250,000 or so clones in the sample, nearly 95% were seen once. The sample comes from a study of cytomegalovirus exposure and HLA in healthy donors. The rearrangement uses TRBV9 and TRBJ1-3; TRBD1 might be the D (6 bases). Source material: PBMCs. The receptor comes from a girl aged 2 to 10 in good health and CMV-seronegative. The CDR3 coding sequence is TGTGCCAGCAGCGTCTCCGACAGGTCTGGAAACACCATATATTTT. This translates into CASSVSDRSGNTIYF.